This T cell receptor beta chain was captured in a study of cytomegalovirus exposure and HLA in healthy donors. Study results and caveats: Testing in vitro showed three CMV-associated chains specific for CMV antigens.

The PCR employed 60 Vbeta primers together with 13 Jbeta primers. Some clones are missing from TCRdb's copy, which holds only in-frame ones; the method was immunoSEQ multiplex PCR. This sample carries approximately 100,000 clones, over 60% of them seen once, and the ten largest clones take roughly 11%. Concerning this clone itself: Its antigen is currently unknown.

The clonotype was recovered from a man aged 40-55 years in good health and CMV-seropositive. The specimen sequenced was PBMCs.

This chain's CDR3 is CSVGQAQETQYF. Written as DNA, the CDR3 is TGCAGCGTGGGACAGGCCCAAGAGACCCAGTACTTC. The rearrangement uses TRBV29-1 and TRBJ2-5; TRBD1 matches 8 bases. Germline lookup yields CDR1 SQVTM and CDR2 ANQGSEA. The V segment lost 6 bases and the J segment 1 base; nucleotides outside the gene matches: 1. This CDR3 is 12 amino acids long.